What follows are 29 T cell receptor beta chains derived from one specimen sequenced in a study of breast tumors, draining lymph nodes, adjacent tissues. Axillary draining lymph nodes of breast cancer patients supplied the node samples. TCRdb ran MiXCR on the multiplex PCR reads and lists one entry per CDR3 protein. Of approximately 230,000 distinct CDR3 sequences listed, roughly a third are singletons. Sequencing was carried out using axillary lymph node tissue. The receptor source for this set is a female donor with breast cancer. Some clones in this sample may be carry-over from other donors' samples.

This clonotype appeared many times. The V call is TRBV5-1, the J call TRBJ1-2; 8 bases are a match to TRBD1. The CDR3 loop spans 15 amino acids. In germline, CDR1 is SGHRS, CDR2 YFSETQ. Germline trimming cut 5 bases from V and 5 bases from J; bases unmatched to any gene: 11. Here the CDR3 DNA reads TGCGCCAGCAGTTCCGGACAGGGAGTCTTTTATGGCTACACCTTC. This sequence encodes CASSSGQGVFYGYTF.

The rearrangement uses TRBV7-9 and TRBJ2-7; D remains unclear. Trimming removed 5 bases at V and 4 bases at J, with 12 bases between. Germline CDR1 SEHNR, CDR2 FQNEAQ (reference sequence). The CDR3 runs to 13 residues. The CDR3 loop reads CASSPVVGYEQYF. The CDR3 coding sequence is TGTGCCAGCAGCCCCGTTGTCGGTTACGAGCAGTACTTC.

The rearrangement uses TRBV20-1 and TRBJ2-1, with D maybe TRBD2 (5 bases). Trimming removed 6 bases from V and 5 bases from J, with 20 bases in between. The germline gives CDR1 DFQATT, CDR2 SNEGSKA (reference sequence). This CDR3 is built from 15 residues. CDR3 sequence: CSAPPLPWENNEQFF. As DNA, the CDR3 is TGCAGTGCCCCCCCCCTACCTTGGGAGAACAATGAGCAGTTCTTC.

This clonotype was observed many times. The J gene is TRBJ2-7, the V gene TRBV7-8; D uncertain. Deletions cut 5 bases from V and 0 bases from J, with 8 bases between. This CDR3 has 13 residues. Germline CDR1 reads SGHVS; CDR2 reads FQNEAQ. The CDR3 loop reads CASSVLSSYEQYF. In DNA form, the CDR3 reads TGTGCCAGCAGCGTTCTCAGCTCCTACGAGCAGTACTTC.

This CDR3 is CASSPRTGHNSPLHF. As DNA, the CDR3 is TGTGCCAGCAGTCCCCGGACAGGGCATAATTCACCCCTCCACTTT. This chain uses TRBV28 with TRBJ1-6; TRBD1 aligns across 8 bases. The germline CDR1 and CDR2 sequences are MDHEN and SYDVKM. V shed 5 bases, J shed 5 bases, and the junction held 5 bases outside the gene matches. The CDR3 is 15 residues long.

CDR3 protein: CASSQTSGATYEQYF. Here the CDR3 DNA reads TGTGCCAGCAGCCAGACTAGCGGGGCGACTTACGAGCAGTACTTC. J is TRBJ2-7 and V is TRBV2; 11 bases match TRBD2. The ends lost 6 bases at V and 4 bases at J; junction bases unmatched: 8. The CDR3 spans 15 residues. Per germline, CDR1 SNHLY and CDR2 FYNNEI.

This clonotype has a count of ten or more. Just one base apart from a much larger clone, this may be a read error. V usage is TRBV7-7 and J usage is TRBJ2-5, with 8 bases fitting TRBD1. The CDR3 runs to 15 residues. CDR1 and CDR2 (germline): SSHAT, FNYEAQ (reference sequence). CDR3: CASSLRQGRVETQHF. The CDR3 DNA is TGTGCTAGCAGCTTAAGACAGGGGAGAGTTGAGACCCAGCACTTC.

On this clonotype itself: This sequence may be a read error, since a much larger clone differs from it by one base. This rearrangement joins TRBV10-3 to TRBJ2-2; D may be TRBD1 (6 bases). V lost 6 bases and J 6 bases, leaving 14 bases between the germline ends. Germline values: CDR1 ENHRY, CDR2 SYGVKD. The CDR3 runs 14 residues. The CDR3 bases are TGTGCCATCAGGGGACCCAAGGGGGCCGGGGAGCTGTTTTTT. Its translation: CAIRGPKGAGELFF.

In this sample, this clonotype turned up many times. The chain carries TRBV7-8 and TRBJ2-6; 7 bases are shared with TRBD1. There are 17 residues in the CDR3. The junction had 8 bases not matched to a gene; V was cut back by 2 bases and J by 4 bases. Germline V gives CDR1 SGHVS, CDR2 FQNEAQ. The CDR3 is CASSLKLTGNGANVLTF. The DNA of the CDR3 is TGTGCCAGCAGCTTAAAGTTGACAGGGAACGGGGCCAACGTCCTGACTTTC.

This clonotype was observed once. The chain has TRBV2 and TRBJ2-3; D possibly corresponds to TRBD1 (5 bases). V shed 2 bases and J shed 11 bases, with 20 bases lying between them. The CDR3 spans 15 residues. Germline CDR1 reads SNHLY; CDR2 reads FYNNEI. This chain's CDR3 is CASSELTAQDTEQYF. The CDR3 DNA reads TGTGCCAGCAGTGAACTTACTGCCCAGGACACCGAGCAGTATTTT.

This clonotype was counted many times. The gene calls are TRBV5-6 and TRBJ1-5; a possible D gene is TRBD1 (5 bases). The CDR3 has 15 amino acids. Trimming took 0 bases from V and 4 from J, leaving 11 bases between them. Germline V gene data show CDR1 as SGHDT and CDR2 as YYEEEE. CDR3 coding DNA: TGTGCCAGCAGCTTGGGACCCCGGGGGAATCAGCCCCAGCATTTT. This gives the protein CASSLGPRGNQPQHF.

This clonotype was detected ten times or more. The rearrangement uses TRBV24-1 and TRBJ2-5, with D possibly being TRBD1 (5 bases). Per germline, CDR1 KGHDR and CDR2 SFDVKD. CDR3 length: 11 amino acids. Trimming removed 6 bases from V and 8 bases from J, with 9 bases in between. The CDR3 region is CATSIGDTQYF. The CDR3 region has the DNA TGTGCCACCAGTATAGGGGATACCCAGTACTTC.

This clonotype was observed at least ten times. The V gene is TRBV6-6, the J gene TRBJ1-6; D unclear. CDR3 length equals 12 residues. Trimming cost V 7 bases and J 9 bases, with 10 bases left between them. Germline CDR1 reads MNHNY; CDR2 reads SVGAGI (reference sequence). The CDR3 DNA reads TGTGCCAGCACGACGGGAGGTTCACCCCTCCACTTT. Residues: CASTTGGSPLHF.

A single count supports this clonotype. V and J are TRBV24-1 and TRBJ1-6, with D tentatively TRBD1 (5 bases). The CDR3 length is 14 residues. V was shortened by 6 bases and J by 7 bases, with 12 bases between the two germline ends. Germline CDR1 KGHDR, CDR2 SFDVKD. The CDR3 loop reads CATSLAGANSPLHF. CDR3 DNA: TGTGCCACCAGTTTGGCCGGGGCAAATTCACCCCTCCACTTT.

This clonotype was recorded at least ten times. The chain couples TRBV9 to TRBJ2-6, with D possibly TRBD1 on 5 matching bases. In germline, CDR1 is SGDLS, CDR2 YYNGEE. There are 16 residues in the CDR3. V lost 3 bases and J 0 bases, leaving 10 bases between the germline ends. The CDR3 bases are TGTGCCAGCAGCGCTAGGACACCCTCTGGGGCCAACGTCCTGACTTTC. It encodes CASSARTPSGANVLTF.

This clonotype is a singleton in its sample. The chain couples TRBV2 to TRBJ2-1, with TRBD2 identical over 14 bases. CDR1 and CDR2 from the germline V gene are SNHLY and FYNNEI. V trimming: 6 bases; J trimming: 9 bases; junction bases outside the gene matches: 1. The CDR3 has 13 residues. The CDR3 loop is CASRGTSGGEQFF. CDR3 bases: TGTGCCAGCAGGGGGACTAGCGGGGGTGAGCAGTTCTTC.

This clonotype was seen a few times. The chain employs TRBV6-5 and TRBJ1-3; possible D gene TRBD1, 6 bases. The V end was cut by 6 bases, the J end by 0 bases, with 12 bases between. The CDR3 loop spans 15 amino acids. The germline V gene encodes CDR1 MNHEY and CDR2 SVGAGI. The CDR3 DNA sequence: TGTGCCAGCAGCACAACAGGGTCCTCTGGAAACACCATATATTTT. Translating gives CASSTTGSSGNTIYF.

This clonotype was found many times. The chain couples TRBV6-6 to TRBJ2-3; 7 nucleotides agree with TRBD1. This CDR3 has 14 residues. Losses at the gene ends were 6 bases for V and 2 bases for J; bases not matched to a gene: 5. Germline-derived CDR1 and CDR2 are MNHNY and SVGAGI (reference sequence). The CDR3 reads CASSPGQHTDTQYF. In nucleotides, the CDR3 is TGTGCCAGCAGCCCGGGACAGCACACAGATACGCAGTATTTT.

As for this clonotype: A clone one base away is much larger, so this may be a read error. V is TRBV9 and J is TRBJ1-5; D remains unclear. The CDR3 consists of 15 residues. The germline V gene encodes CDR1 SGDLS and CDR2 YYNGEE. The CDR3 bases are TGTGCCAGCAGGCCTTATGACTATAGCAATCAGCCCCCGCATTTT. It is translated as CASRPYDYSNQPPHF.

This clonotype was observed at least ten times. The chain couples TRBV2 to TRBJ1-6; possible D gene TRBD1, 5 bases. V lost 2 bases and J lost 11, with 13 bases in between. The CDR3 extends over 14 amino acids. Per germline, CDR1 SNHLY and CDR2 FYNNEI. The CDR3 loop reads CASSEFRKGAPLHF. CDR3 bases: TGTGCCAGCAGTGAATTCAGGAAAGGGGCACCCCTCCACTTT. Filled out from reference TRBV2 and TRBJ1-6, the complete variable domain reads EPEVTQTPSHQVTQMGQEVILRCVPISNHLYFYWYRQILGQKVEFLVSFYNNEISEKSEIFDDQFSVERPDGSNFTLKIRSTKLEDSAMYFCASSEFRKGAPLHFGNGTRLTVT.

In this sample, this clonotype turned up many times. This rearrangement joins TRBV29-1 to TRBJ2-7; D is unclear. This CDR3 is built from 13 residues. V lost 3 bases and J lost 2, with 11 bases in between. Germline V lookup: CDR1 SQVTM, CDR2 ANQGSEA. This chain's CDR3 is CSVESSSAYEQYF. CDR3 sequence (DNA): TGCAGCGTTGAGTCGAGTAGTGCCTACGAGCAGTACTTC.

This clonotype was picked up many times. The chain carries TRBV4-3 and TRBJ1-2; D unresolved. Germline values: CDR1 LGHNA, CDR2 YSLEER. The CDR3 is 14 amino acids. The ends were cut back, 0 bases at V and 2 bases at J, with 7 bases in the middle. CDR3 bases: TGCGCCAGCAGCCAAGATAGGAAGAACTATGGCTACACCTTC. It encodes CASSQDRKNYGYTF.

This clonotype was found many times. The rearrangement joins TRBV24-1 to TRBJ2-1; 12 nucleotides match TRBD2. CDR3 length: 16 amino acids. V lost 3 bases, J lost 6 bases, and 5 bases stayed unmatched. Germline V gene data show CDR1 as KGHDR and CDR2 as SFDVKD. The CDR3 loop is CATSDPSGGAVNEQFF. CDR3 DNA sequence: TGTGCCACCAGTGATCCTAGCGGGGGGGCGGTCAATGAGCAGTTCTTC.

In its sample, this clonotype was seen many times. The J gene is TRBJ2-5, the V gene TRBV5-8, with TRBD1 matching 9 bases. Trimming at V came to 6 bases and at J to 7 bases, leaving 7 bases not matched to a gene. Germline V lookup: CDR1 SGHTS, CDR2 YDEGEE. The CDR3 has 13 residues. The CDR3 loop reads CASNVGTGRTQYF. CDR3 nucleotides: TGTGCCAGCAACGTCGGGACAGGGAGGACCCAGTACTTC. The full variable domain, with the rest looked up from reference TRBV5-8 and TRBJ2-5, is EAGVTQSPTHLIKTRGQQATLRCSPISGHTSVYWYQQALGLGLQFLLWYDEGEERNRGNFPPRFSGRQFPNYSSELNVNALELEDSALYLCASNVGTGRTQYFGPGTRLLVL.

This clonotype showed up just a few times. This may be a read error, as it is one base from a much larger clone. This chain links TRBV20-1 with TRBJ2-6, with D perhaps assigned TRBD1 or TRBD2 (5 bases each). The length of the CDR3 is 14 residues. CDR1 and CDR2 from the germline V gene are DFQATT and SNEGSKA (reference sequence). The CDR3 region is CSAKDNPGATVLTF. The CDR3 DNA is TGCAGTGCCAAAGACAACCCCGGGGCCACCGTCCTGACTTTC.

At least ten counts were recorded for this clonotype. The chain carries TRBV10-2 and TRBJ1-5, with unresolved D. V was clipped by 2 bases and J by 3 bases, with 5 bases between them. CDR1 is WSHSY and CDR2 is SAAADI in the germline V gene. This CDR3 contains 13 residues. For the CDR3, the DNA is TGCGCCAGCAGTGAGCAAACCAATCAGCCCCAGCATTTT. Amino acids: CASSEQTNQPQHF.

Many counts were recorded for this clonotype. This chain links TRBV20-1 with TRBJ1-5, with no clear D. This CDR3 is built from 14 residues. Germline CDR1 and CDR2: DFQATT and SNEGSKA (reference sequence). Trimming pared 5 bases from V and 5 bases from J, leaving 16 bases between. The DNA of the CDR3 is TGCAGTGCTCCTGGCGGGGAGGGATATCAGCCCCAGCATTTT. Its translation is CSAPGGEGYQPQHF.

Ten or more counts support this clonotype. CDR3 in DNA: TGCAGTGCTAGATTACCCGGCAGCCGTAATTCACCCCTCCACTTT. Protein sequence: CSARLPGSRNSPLHF. The genes are TRBV20-1 and TRBJ1-6, with D unclear. The CDR3 consists of 15 residues. The ends were cut back, 2 bases at V and 6 bases at J, with 14 bases in the middle. The germline V gene has CDR1 DFQATT and CDR2 SNEGSKA (reference sequence).

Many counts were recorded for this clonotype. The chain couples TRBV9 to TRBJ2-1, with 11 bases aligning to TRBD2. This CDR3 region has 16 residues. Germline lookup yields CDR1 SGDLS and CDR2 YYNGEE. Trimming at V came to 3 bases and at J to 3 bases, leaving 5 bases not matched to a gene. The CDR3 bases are TGTGCCAGCAGCGAGACCGGGACTAGCGGCTACAATGAGCAGTTCTTC. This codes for CASSETGTSGYNEQFF.